This T cell receptor beta chain was recovered during a study of blood T cell repertoires in COVID-19. Study-wide context: T cells, B-cell-depleted T cells, or PBMCs provided the cDNA or gDNA that served as material.

TCRdb keeps only in-frame clones here, not all; method: immunoSEQ multiplex PCR. This table has some 120,000 clones, roughly four fifths appearing once. This CDR3 is built from 16 residues. Germline CDR1 reads MNHEY; CDR2 reads SVGAGI. Trimming cost V 0 bases and J 6 bases; bases outside gene matches: 7. Input material: peripheral blood. The sequence was obtained from a man aged 25-45 years with COVID-19, enrolled during active disease. V gene TRBV6-5 combines with J gene TRBJ2-1; 8 positions match TRBD1. Here the CDR3 reads CASSYSIAGTGNEQFF. The CDR3 DNA is TGTGCCAGCAGTTACTCCATCGCTGGGACAGGCAATGAGCAGTTCTTC.